These T cell receptor beta chains were read from a single sample in a study of OX40 agonist ivuxolimab in advanced cancers. Sequencing used immunoSEQ multiplex PCR; TCRdb keeps in-frame clones, though not all of them. The data show 120,000 or so clones, with roughly nine tenths seen just once and 0.25% to 0.3% held by the top ten. Sample: CD4+ or CD8+ T cells sorted from blood, taken in a trial of the OX40 agonist ivuxolimab. These receptor sequences come from an adult with an advanced solid tumor such as melanoma, head and neck, liver or kidney cancer. The CDR3 runs from the conserved cysteine through the conserved F or W. The D gene is left open where the match is weak. Not every row has a clone size; where given, it reads once, few, many or a size class.

j_call | d_call | clone_size | v_call | cdr3_aa | cdr3_nt
TRBJ2-1 | TRBD2 | NA | TRBV27 | CASSLSGRGSDFVQFF | TGTGCCAGCAGTCTATCTGGGAGGGGCTCGGACTTCGTCCAGTTCTTC
TRBJ2-5 | TRBD2 | NA | TRBV4-1 | CASSPLGDYSETQYF | TGCGCCAGCAGCCCCCTCGGGGACTATAGCGAGACCCAGTACTTC
TRBJ2-7 | NA | NA | TRBV21-1 | CASRRMDRDYEQYF | TGTGCCAGCCGTAGAATGGACAGAGACTACGAGCAGTACTTC
TRBJ2-7 | NA | NA | TRBV7-3 | CASSPGRADEQYF | TGTGCCAGCAGCCCCGGCAGGGCCGACGAGCAGTACTTC
TRBJ2-6 | NA | NA | TRBV28 | CASSPWVQGPGANVLTF | TGTGCCAGCAGTCCCTGGGTACAGGGTCCTGGGGCCAACGTCCTGACTTTC
TRBJ2-5 | NA | NA | TRBV5-4 | CASSLAMYQETQYF | TGTGCCAGCAGCTTGGCCATGTACCAAGAGACCCAGTACTTC
TRBJ1-1 | NA | NA | TRBV2 | CASSAVHLLNTEAFF | TGTGCCAGCAGCGCCGTCCACTTGCTGAACACTGAAGCTTTCTTT
TRBJ1-2 | NA | NA | TRBV5-4 | CASSLDGMGARGYTF | TGTGCCAGCAGCCTCGATGGGATGGGGGCTCGTGGCTACACCTTC
TRBJ2-7 | NA | NA | TRBV4-2 | CASSQDQGDEQYF | TGTGCCAGCAGCCAGGACCAGGGTGACGAGCAGTACTTC
TRBJ2-3 | TRBD2 | NA | TRBV10-3 | CAISGTSGTHTTDTQYF | TGTGCCATCAGTGGGACTAGCGGGACCCATACCACAGATACGCAGTATTTT
TRBJ1-2 | NA | few | TRBV19 | CASSIVQDVYGYTF | TGTGCCAGTAGTATAGTCCAGGACGTCTATGGCTACACCTTC
TRBJ2-7 | NA | NA | TRBV28 | CASSLPGYEQYF | TGTGCCAGCAGTTTACCAGGGTACGAGCAGTACTTC
TRBJ2-7 | NA | NA | TRBV15 | CATSRDLAGPYF | TGTGCCACCAGCAGAGATTTGGCAGGGCCGTACTTC
TRBJ2-7 | NA | NA | TRBV7-8 | CASRRGESRSSEQYF | TGTGCCAGCCGGCGCGGGGAGAGTCGGTCGTCCGAGCAGTACTTC
TRBJ2-5 | TRBD1 | once | TRBV10-3 | CAISDHRQGDQETQYF | TGTGCCATCAGTGACCATCGACAGGGGGATCAAGAGACCCAGTACTTC
TRBJ1-2 | TRBD1 | NA | TRBV7-2 | CASSFDRGSGGYTF | TGTGCCAGCAGCTTTGACAGGGGCAGTGGTGGCTACACCTTC
TRBJ2-5 | NA | NA | TRBV6-6 | CASTPVVAERRETQYF | TGTGCCAGCACCCCCGTGGTAGCGGAAAGGAGAGAGACCCAGTACTTC
TRBJ2-4 | TRBD1 | NA | TRBV13 | CASSPGQGADIQYF | TGTGCCAGCAGCCCAGGACAGGGAGCGGACATTCAGTACTTC
TRBJ2-7 | TRBD2 | NA | TRBV28 | CASSLYAGGDYEQYF | TGTGCCAGCAGTTTATATGCGGGAGGGGACTACGAGCAGTACTTC
TRBJ2-3 | NA | NA | TRBV5-1 | CASSLGQRTDTQYF | TGCGCCAGCAGCTTAGGCCAGCGCACAGATACGCAGTATTTT
TRBJ1-2 | NA | NA | TRBV5-4 | CASSPGPGSYGYTF | TGTGCCAGCAGCCCAGGACCCGGGAGCTATGGCTACACCTTC
TRBJ1-2 | NA | NA | TRBV7-2 | CASSLIMSGYTF | TGTGCCAGCAGCTTAATCATGAGTGGCTACACCTTC
TRBJ1-1 | NA | NA | TRBV2 | CASSESKNTEAFF | TGTGCCAGCAGTGAGTCCAAAAACACTGAAGCTTTCTTT
TRBJ2-1 | TRBD2 | NA | TRBV12-5 | CASGPRTSGGENEQFF | TGTGCTAGTGGTCCTCGGACTAGCGGGGGGGAAAATGAGCAGTTCTTC
TRBJ1-2 | NA | NA | TRBV7-2 | CASKGGGNYGYTF | TGTGCCAGCAAGGGGGGAGGGAACTATGGCTACACCTTC
TRBJ2-2 | TRBD1 | NA | TRBV2 | CASRRTGGRSNTGELFF | TGTGCCAGCAGGAGGACAGGGGGCAGGTCGAACACCGGGGAGCTGTTTTTT
TRBJ2-3 | TRBD2 | once | TRBV5-8 | CASSDERAGGDTDTQYF | TGTGCCAGCAGCGACGAGAGGGCGGGAGGGGACACAGATACGCAGTATTTT
TRBJ1-2 | NA | NA | TRBV6-5 | CASSYSRWGNYGYTF | TGTGCCAGCAGTTACTCTCGTTGGGGAAACTATGGCTACACCTTC
TRBJ2-7 | NA | NA | TRBV7-2 | CASSFGPGRFSYEQYF | TGTGCCAGCAGTTTCGGCCCGGGACGTTTCTCCTACGAGCAGTACTTC
TRBJ1-6 | TRBD1 | NA | TRBV27 | CASSRQGQDNSPLHF | TGTGCCAGCAGTAGACAGGGGCAAGATAATTCACCCCTCCACTTT
TRBJ1-1 | NA | NA | TRBV6-5 | CASSYNGGQRNTEAFF | TGTGCCAGCAGTTACAACGGGGGTCAGAGGAACACTGAAGCTTTCTTT
TRBJ1-3 | TRBD1 | once | TRBV28 | CASSFTHANRGTGNTIYF | TGTGCCAGCAGTTTCACTCATGCGAACAGGGGAACTGGAAACACCATATATTTT
TRBJ1-6 | NA | NA | TRBV10-3 | CAISAGDSPLHF | TGTGCCATCAGTGCGGGGGACTCACCCCTCCACTTT
TRBJ1-2 | TRBD1 | NA | TRBV6-5 | CASTLTGTGVYGYTF | TGTGCCAGCACCCTAACCGGGACAGGGGTCTATGGCTACACCTTC
TRBJ1-3 | NA | NA | TRBV6-6 | CASSYSTGGNTIYF | TGTGCCAGCAGTTATAGTACAGGGGGAAACACCATATATTTT